The source of this T cell receptor beta chain is a study of cytomegalovirus exposure and HLA in healthy donors. Trimming pared 0 bases from V and 4 bases from J, leaving 9 bases between. There are 14 residues in the CDR3. Germline assignment: CDR1 LGHNA and CDR2 YSLEER. Measured with immunoSEQ multiplex PCR; TCRdb has only the in-frame clones, and not every one. The table lists under 300,000 clones, about 86% of them singletons. The validation cohort, a group of some 120 subjects, included the donors and was separate from the roughly 720-subject first cohort. As concerns this clone: Its antigen remains unidentified.

Study results and limitations: Subsequent analysis showed first-cohort TCR clusters tending to co-occur in around 130 validation repertoires. For most TCR sequences rarity was the rule, although some public TCRs occurred in many donors. The classifier reportedly diagnosed cytomegalovirus status with high specificity and sensitivity.

The chain is built from TRBV4-3 and TRBJ1-1; D may be TRBD1 (5 bases). The receptor's source is a woman aged 18 to 35 in good health and CMV-seronegative. Sequenced material: PBMCs. The CDR3 spells CASSQDTGGTEAFF. The CDR3 DNA reads TGCGCCAGCAGCCAAGATACGGGGGGCACTGAAGCTTTCTTT.